This TCR beta chain was recorded in a study of cytomegalovirus exposure and HLA in healthy donors. The overall study: The approximately 130 validation repertoires and the roughly 700 first-cohort repertoires shared a platform, a later analysis reported.

A note on this clone: Its antigen is unidentified.

An approximately 130-subject validation cohort, separate from the approximately 610-subject first cohort, supplied the donors. Using immunoSEQ multiplex PCR, the repertoire was profiled, and TCRdb retains in-frame clones only, with some absent. The sample records 230,000 or so clones, approximately 86% being singletons. Study-wide findings and caveats: Researchers catalogued roughly 150 TCR beta chains as cytomegalovirus-associated. Most TCR sequences showed up rarely, but some public TCRs showed up in many donors.

The TCR sequence derives from a woman under 30 in good health and CMV-seronegative. The specimen was PBMCs.

The CDR3 DNA reads TGTGCCACCAGCAGAGGGACTGCTGGGGCCAACGTCCTGACTTTC. Translating gives CATSRGTAGANVLTF. The V call is TRBV15, the J call TRBJ2-6; TRBD2 might be the D (5 bases). V lost 1 base and J lost 2, with 6 bases in between. The CDR3 covers 15 residues. Germline lookup yields CDR1 LNHNV and CDR2 YYDKDF (reference sequence).